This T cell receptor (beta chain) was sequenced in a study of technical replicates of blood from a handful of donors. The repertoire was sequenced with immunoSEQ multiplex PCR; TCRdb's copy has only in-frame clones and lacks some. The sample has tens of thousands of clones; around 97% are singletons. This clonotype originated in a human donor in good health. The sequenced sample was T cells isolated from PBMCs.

CDR3 DNA: TGTGCCAGCAGTTACTCCGGGGGGGGAGGCTACACCTTC. Translation: CASSYSGGGGYTF. The chain has TRBV6-5 and TRBJ1-2; a weak D match, TRBD1 (5 bases). V dropped 0 bases and J dropped 8 bases, with 10 bases sitting between them. The CDR3 extends over 13 amino acids. CDR1 is MNHEY, CDR2 SVGAGI, per germline.